Below, 21 T cell receptor beta chains from the same sample are listed, as sequenced in a study of T cells in Graves' hyperthyroidism and ophthalmopathy. RNA transcripts provided the source from which TCR beta CDR3 regions were amplified. With the HTBI primer set, the TCR CDR3 went through a first round of RT-PCR. A single record per CDR3 protein comes from TCRdb applying MiXCR to the multiplex PCR reads. This repertoire shows 560,000 or so distinct CDR3 sequences, roughly 46% found once; its top ten account for 8.2%. Input material: peripheral blood or thyroid tissue (not recorded which). The receptors here all came from a woman between 18 and 29 years old with Graves' hyperthyroidism.

This clonotype appeared many times. The DNA of the CDR3 is TGCAGTGCCCTAGCCGGGACACCGAACACTGAAGCTTTCTTT. It codes for CSALAGTPNTEAFF. The chain combines TRBV20-1 with TRBJ1-1; maybe TRBD1 (6 bases). The CDR3 loop spans 14 amino acids. Trimming stripped 6 bases from V and 1 base from J, with 15 bases between. Germline CDR1 reads DFQATT; CDR2 reads SNEGSKA (reference sequence).

V usage is TRBV20-1 and J usage is TRBJ2-2; D ambiguous. The V and J ends lost 3 bases and 9 bases respectively, with 14 bases between them. There are 13 residues in the CDR3. The germline CDR1 and CDR2 sequences are DFQATT and SNEGSKA (reference sequence). CDR3 amino acids: CSARRPPGRELFF. Written as DNA, the CDR3 is TGCAGTGCTAGGAGACCGCCGGGCAGGGAGCTGTTTTTT.

This clonotype was counted many times. V and J are TRBV29-1 and TRBJ1-2, with TRBD1 identical over 8 bases. The CDR3 covers 13 residues. V was pared by 3 bases and J by 6 bases, with 6 bases of the junction left unmatched. The V gene's germline CDR1 is SQVTM and CDR2 ANQGSEA. DNA of the CDR3: TGCAGCGTTGACAGACAGGGGTTTCATGGCTACACCTTC. It is translated as CSVDRQGFHGYTF. Looking up the rest from reference TRBV29-1 and TRBJ1-2 gives the full variable domain: SAVISQKPSRDICQRGTSLTIQCQVDSQVTMMFWYRQQPGQSLTLIATANQGSEATYESGFVIDKFPISRPNLTFSTLTVSNMSPEDSSIYLCSVDRQGFHGYTFGSGTRLTVV.

The chain employs TRBV7-2 and TRBJ1-1; possibly TRBD1 for D (5 bases). The germline gives CDR1 SGHTA, CDR2 FQGNSA. The CDR3 spans 14 residues. V lost 6 bases to trimming and J lost 7 bases, with 18 bases between them. The CDR3 nucleotides are TGTGCCAGCAGTTCCCCCTCCGGGGCGGGTGAAGCTTTCTTT. Translated: CASSSPSGAGEAFF.

V usage is TRBV20-1 and J usage is TRBJ2-2; weak D call: TRBD1 (6 bases). V dropped 1 base and J dropped 7 bases, with 13 bases sitting between them. In germline, CDR1 is DFQATT, CDR2 SNEGSKA (reference sequence). The CDR3 loop spans 14 amino acids. CDR3: CSARVPGVSGELFF. As DNA, the CDR3 is TGCAGTGCTAGAGTCCCAGGGGTGAGCGGGGAGCTGTTTTTT.

This clonotype appeared a few times. The V gene is TRBV25-1, the J gene TRBJ2-7, with 7 bases lining up with TRBD2. Germline loops: CDR1 MGHDK, CDR2 SYGVNS. The J segment lost 1 base and the V segment lost 10 bases, leaving 10 bases of the junction unmatched. The CDR3 runs 14 residues. The CDR3 region is CATERDHRSYEQYF. The CDR3 DNA is TGTGCCACTGAGCGGGACCATAGGTCCTACGAGCAGTACTTC.

This sequence joins TRBV25-1 and TRBJ1-4, with TRBD1 identical over 10 bases. V lost 6 bases to trimming and J lost 8 bases; unmatched junction nucleotides: 12. CDR3 length equals 16 residues. Germline V gene sequence: CDR1 MGHDK, CDR2 SYGVNS. In DNA, the CDR3 is TGTGCCAGCAGCGCTGACCGGACAGGGGGTAGGGAAAAACTGTTTTTT. The encoded protein is CASSADRTGGREKLFF.

The rearrangement links TRBV20-1 to TRBJ1-3; 8 bases fit TRBD1. Germline trimming cut 1 base from V and 4 bases from J; bases unmatched to any gene: 3. The germline CDR1 and CDR2 sequences are DFQATT and SNEGSKA (reference sequence). The CDR3 has 14 residues. The CDR3 DNA follows: TGCAGTGCTAGAGGGACAGGGATAGGAAACACCATATATTTT. As protein: CSARGTGIGNTIYF.

The chain links TRBV5-1 to TRBJ2-5; 8 bases are shared with TRBD1. There are 14 residues in the CDR3. V trimming: 4 bases; J trimming: 5 bases; junction bases outside the gene matches: 7. CDR1 and CDR2 from the germline V gene are SGHRS and YFSETQ. CDR3 in amino acids: CASSGGQGSETQYF. CDR3 DNA sequence: TGCGCCAGCAGCGGCGGACAGGGATCGGAGACCCAGTACTTC.

This clonotype was detected only a few times. The rearrangement uses TRBV19 and TRBJ1-2, with 7 positions matching TRBD1. The CDR3 has 12 amino acids. Looked up from germline, CDR1 is LNHDA and CDR2 is SQIVND (reference sequence). Unmatched junction bases numbered 5, after V lost 6 bases and J lost 7 bases. The CDR3 nucleotides are TGTGCCAGTAGCAATTGGGACAGTGGCTACACCTTC. It codes for CASSNWDSGYTF.

The rearrangement uses TRBV6-2 or TRBV6-3 and TRBJ2-7, with 9 bases lining up with TRBD2. Germline V gene lookup returns CDR1 MNHEY and CDR2 SVGEGT. The CDR3 runs 15 residues. V dropped 2 bases and J dropped 6; count of bases not matched to a gene: 8. CDR3 sequence: CASSYAGGRAREQYF. The CDR3 bases are TGTGCCAGCAGTTACGCTGGCGGGAGGGCCCGCGAGCAGTACTTC.

This clonotype was detected many times. At one of its ends the junction is not consistent with the germline gene, which may arise from a read error. The V gene is TRBV7-9, the J gene TRBJ2-7; the D call may be TRBD1 or TRBD2 (5 bases each). CDR1 is SEHNR, CDR2 FQNEAQ, per germline (reference sequence). This CDR3 is 12 amino acids long. CDR3 nucleotides: TGTGCCAGCAGCTCCCGCCGGGACGAGCAGTGCTTC. This codes for CASSSRRDEQCF.

This clonotype was seen many times. The gene calls are TRBV7-9 and TRBJ1-2, with D possibly matching TRBD1 (5 bases). The CDR3 is 13 residues long. In germline, CDR1 is SEHNR, CDR2 FQNEAQ (reference sequence). V lost 2 bases and J 5 bases, leaving 9 bases between the germline ends. CDR3 loop: CASSLNPGYGYTF. The CDR3 DNA follows: TGTGCCAGCAGCTTAAATCCAGGGTATGGCTACACCTTC.

This clonotype was observed a few times. The genes are TRBV4-2 and TRBJ2-5; D remains unclear. V gave up 0 bases and J gave up 1 base, with 3 bases separating them. Germline values: CDR1 LGHNA, CDR2 YNFKEQ. This CDR3 region has 13 residues. The CDR3 bases are TGTGCCAGCAGCCAAGATCCCCAAGAGACCCAGTACTTC. Amino acid sequence: CASSQDPQETQYF.

This clonotype was picked up many times. The CDR3 bases are TGTGCCAGCAGTGAATCGACAGGACTCAATCAGCCCCAGCATTTT. Translation gives CASSESTGLNQPQHF. The gene calls are TRBV25-1 and TRBJ1-5; weak D call: TRBD1 (6 bases). CDR3 length equals 15 residues. In germline, CDR1 is MGHDK, CDR2 SYGVNS. Trimming pared 1 base from V and 3 bases from J, leaving 10 bases between.

A word on this clonotype: An end of the junction differs from the germline gene, which may be a read error. The chain has TRBV7-9 and TRBJ2-7, with a weak D call TRBD1 (5 bases). CDR3 length: 12 amino acids. CDR1 is SEHNR, CDR2 FQNEAQ, per germline (reference sequence). The CDR3 is CASSSRGYEQHF. CDR3 DNA sequence: TGTGCCAGCAGCTCTAGGGGTTACGAGCAGCACTTC.

The CDR3 DNA follows: TGTGCCAGCAGCGCTCCCGGGACTAGCGATGCCTACGAGCAGTACTTC. Amino acids: CASSAPGTSDAYEQYF. This chain joins TRBV7-2 and TRBJ2-7; 10 bases match TRBD2. The CDR3 is 16 amino acids. Trimming removed 5 bases from V and 2 bases from J; junction bases left unmatched: 9. Per germline, CDR1 SGHTA and CDR2 FQGNSA. The whole variable domain, filled in from reference TRBV7-2 and TRBJ2-7, reads GAGVSQSPSNKVTEKGKDVELRCDPISGHTALYWYRQSLGQGLEFLIYFQGNSAPDKSGLPSDRFSAERTGGSVSTLTIQRTQQEDSAVYLCASSAPGTSDAYEQYFGPGTRLTVT.

This clonotype was detected a few times. This chain's CDR3 is CASSQARGGYTF. In DNA, the CDR3 is TGTGCCAGCAGCCAAGCCCGGGGCGGCTACACCTTC. J is TRBJ1-2 and V is TRBV9, with D maybe TRBD1 (5 bases). Germline V gives CDR1 SGDLS, CDR2 YYNGEE. This CDR3 has 12 residues. V gave up 4 bases and J gave up 8 bases, with 12 bases separating them.

There are many counts of this clonotype. V gene TRBV15 combines with J gene TRBJ1-2; 9 nucleotides agree with TRBD1. The CDR3 spans 14 residues. V was clipped by 3 bases and J by 3 bases; unmatched bases: 2. Germline lookup yields CDR1 LNHNV and CDR2 YYDKDF (reference sequence). The CDR3 reads CATSRRQGDYGYTF. The CDR3 region has the DNA TGTGCCACCAGCAGGAGACAGGGGGACTATGGCTACACCTTC.

This clonotype has at least ten counts. The chain links TRBV24-1 to TRBJ1-2; D gene uncertain. The CDR3 runs 10 residues. V was clipped by 10 bases and J by 7 bases, with 9 bases between them. The germline gives CDR1 KGHDR, CDR2 SFDVKD. This chain's CDR3 is CATQASGYTF. The CDR3 nucleotides read TGTGCCACTCAAGCCAGTGGCTACACCTTC.

V is TRBV19 and J is TRBJ1-4; maybe TRBD1 (5 bases). The CDR3 is 13 residues long. In germline, CDR1 is LNHDA, CDR2 SQIVND (reference sequence). The V gene lost 3 bases and the J gene lost 8 bases, with 10 bases spanning the gap. For the CDR3, the DNA is TGTGCCAGTAGTATCCCCAGGGTCGAAAAACTGTTTTTT. This encodes CASSIPRVEKLFF. The whole variable domain, remainder taken from reference TRBV19 and TRBJ1-4, is DGGITQSPKYLFRKEGQNVTLSCEQNLNHDAMYWYRQDPGQGLRLIYYSQIVNDFQKGDIAEGYSVSREKKESFPLTVTSAQKNPTAFYLCASSIPRVEKLFFGSGTQLSVL.